Described below is a single T cell receptor beta chain sequence and its context. The specificity of this receptor is unknown. No much larger clone is present one base from it, and per-base qualities are unavailable. Genomic DNA was isolated from the sorted cells so that the TCRbeta CDR3 region could be sequenced. The immunoSEQ Assay was used for sequencing of TCRbeta CDR3 regions. TCRdb provides this immuneACCESS table in a form limited to in-frame rearrangements. Some clones are lacking; in checked studies, under half of them reflect an unresolved V gene, and why the rest are absent is not known. The sample yields around 70,000 clones; about 82% were counted once. The ten top clones hold approximately 11% of the sample. The sample comes from a study of OX40 agonist ivuxolimab in advanced cancers. Background for the entire study: Ivuxolimab was a fully human IgG2 agonistic monoclonal antibody targeting the costimulatory receptor OX40 (CD134). Intravenous ivuxolimab was administered to patients every 2 weeks at six dose levels: 0.01, 0.1, 0.3, 1.5, 3 and 10 mg/kg. Partial responses occurred in three dose-escalation patients: two with cutaneous melanoma and one with hepatocellular carcinoma. In the dose-escalation cohort, roughly four fifths of patients were male, and the mean age was roughly 60 years, with a range of 23 to 79. Peripheral TCRbeta sequencing aimed to test whether ivuxolimab altered TCR sequence diversity and caused clonal T-cell expansion. Prior anti-PD-1, anti-PD-L1 or anti-CTLA-4 therapy was permitted, and checkpoint inhibitors had been received by about 44% of dose-escalation patients. Of the 50 to 55 dose-escalation patients, hepatocellular carcinoma was present in around 19, melanoma in around 15, renal cell carcinoma in 9 and head and neck cancer in 9. The paper reports the monotherapy dose-escalation portion (N ≈ 50 patients) of the phase I ivuxolimab trial. Study-wide findings and limitations: Antigen specificity was not determined for the clonally expanded peripheral T cells. Low levels of normalized T-cell clonal expansion were also shown by some nonresponding patients. In the 0.1-3.0 mg/kg groups, partial responders had among the lowest normalized peripheral clonal expansion, particularly in CD8+ T cells. Clonal expansion of both CD4+ and CD8+ blood T cells was observed from baseline to week 6 at doses 0.1 to 3.0 mg/kg. After ivuxolimab, more expanded clones were found on average in CD8+ T cells than in CD4+ T cells.

Patients with a history of autoimmune disease or receiving systemic immunosuppression were excluded from the trial. Peripheral blood for TCR sequencing was drawn from every dose cohort at baseline, at cycle 4 day 1 and at cycle 7 day 1. Samples were obtained from an open-label, multicenter, first-in-human phase I dose-escalation trial of ivuxolimab. Adults with locally advanced or metastatic head and neck squamous cell, hepatocellular, melanoma or renal cell carcinoma were enrolled in the trial. Before TCR sequencing, CD4+ and CD8+ T cells were separately sorted from peripheral blood. The CDR3 numbers 16 residues from cysteine through phenylalanine. Only the CDR3 portion is preserved as DNA: 48 bases, with reading frame beginning at the first base. V drops 1 base and J drops 3 bases, leaving 16 bases in between. The germline V gene supplies CDR1 SGHDT and CDR2 YYEEEE.

This sequence originates from an adult with an advanced solid tumor such as melanoma, head and neck, liver or kidney cancer. The chain was built from TRBV5-6 and TRBJ2-5, with no confident D gene call. This specimen was CD4+ or CD8+ T cells sorted from blood, taken in a trial of the OX40 agonist ivuxolimab. CDR3 sequence: CASSLRVFDTEETQYF. The DNA reads as follows: TGTGCCAGCAGCTTGAGGGTTTTCGACACAGAAGAGACCCAGTACTTC.